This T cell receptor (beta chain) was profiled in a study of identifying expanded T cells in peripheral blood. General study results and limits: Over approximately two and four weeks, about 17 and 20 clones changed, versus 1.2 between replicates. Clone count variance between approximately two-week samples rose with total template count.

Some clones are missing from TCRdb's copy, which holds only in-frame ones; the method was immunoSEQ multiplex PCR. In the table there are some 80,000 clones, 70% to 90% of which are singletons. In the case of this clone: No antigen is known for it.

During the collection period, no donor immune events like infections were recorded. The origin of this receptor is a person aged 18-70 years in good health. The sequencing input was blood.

CDR3 in amino acids: CASSYSGGAGTDTQYF. CDR3 bases: TGTGCCAGCAGTTACTCAGGGGGGGCGGGCACAGATACGCAGTATTTT. The chain employs TRBV6-5 and TRBJ2-3; possibly TRBD2 for D (7 bases). V was cut by 0 bases and J by 1 base, with 11 bases left in between. The CDR3 has 16 amino acids. Germline V gives CDR1 MNHEY, CDR2 SVGAGI.